The subject of this entry is one T cell receptor beta chain. The antigen is unknown. The data are from a study of Ad26.COV2.S vaccination and SARS-CoV-2 variants. Across the study: The study gave Ad26.COV2.S intramuscularly, once or twice 56 days apart. Study-wide points: Responses of spike-specific T cells (both CD8+ and CD4+) reportedly showed substantial breadth after vaccination.

Treatment of the sample: roughly 18 received Ad26.COV2.S at low or high dose, single or two shots; several received placebo; per-sample allocation not given. Day 63 after the first injection of vaccine or placebo was the sampling time. This table comes from immunoSEQ multiplex PCR, and its TCRdb copy is limited to in-frame clones, with some not included. The data show hundreds of thousands of clones, 80% to 90% seen once. V was clipped by 5 bases and J by 4 bases, with 8 bases between them. This CDR3 comprises 13 residues. CDR1 is LNHDA and CDR2 is SQIVND in the germline V gene (reference sequence). The genes are TRBV19 and TRBJ2-2; the D is unclear. The input for sequencing was peripheral blood, taken in a trial of Ad26.COV2.S vaccine versus placebo. The clonotype comes from a person aged 18-60 years who received the Ad26.COV2.S COVID-19 vaccine or a placebo. Written as DNA, the CDR3 is TGTGCCAGTAGTGCCCCTAGCACCGGGGAGCTGTTTTTT. This codes for CASSAPSTGELFF.